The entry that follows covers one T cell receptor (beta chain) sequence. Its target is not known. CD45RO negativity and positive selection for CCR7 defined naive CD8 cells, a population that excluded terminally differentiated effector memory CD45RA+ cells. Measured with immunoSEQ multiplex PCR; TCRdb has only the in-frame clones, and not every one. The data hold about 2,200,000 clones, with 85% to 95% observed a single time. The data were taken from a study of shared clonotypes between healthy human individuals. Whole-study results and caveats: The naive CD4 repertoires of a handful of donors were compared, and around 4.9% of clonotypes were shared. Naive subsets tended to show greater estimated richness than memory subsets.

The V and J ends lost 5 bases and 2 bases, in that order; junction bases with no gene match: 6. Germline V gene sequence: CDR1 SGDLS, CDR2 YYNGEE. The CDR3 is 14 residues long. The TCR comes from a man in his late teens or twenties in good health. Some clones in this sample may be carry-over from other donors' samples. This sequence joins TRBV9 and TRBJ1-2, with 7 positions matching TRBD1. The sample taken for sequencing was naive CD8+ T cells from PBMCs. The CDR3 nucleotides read TGTGCCAGCAGAAGACAGGGAGAGAACTATGGCTACACCTTC. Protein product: CASRRQGENYGYTF.